This TCR beta chain was identified during a study of vaccination and CD4 T cells after COVID-19. Treatment reported: roughly nine-day PBMC culture with coronavirus spike peptide pools or control peptides (ViraFEST assay). Nucleocapsid antibodies tested negative before and after vaccination in healthy vaccine recipients, excluding prior SARS-CoV-2 infection. Researchers used the Oncomine TCR Beta short-read assay to sequence DNA from cultured CD4+ T cells. TCRdb used MiXCR to reprocess the PCR reads, holding one entry per CDR3 protein. The sample has more than 12,000 distinct CDR3 sequences; roughly 29% are singletons. V was pared by 3 bases and J by 1 base, with 10 bases of the junction left unmatched. This CDR3 has 17 amino acids. Germline lookup yields CDR1 DFQATT and CDR2 SNEGSKA (reference sequence). A few counts support this clonotype. Its antigen is unidentified.

The chain recombines TRBV20-1 with TRBJ2-7; TRBD1 matches at 12 bases. Sample: CD4+ T cells from blood, cultured in vitro, taken before SARS-CoV-2 vaccination. The TCR sequence derives from a human donor who received a COVID-19 vaccine. In nucleotides, the CDR3 is TGCAGTGCTAGCCCCGGGACAGGGGGCTTTCGATCCTACGAGCAGTACTTC. Residues: CSASPGTGGFRSYEQYF.